The present T cell receptor (beta chain) was sequenced within a study of OX40 agonist ivuxolimab in advanced cancers. On the study more broadly: Administration of intravenous ivuxolimab to patients occurred every 2 weeks at 0.01 to 10 mg/kg.

Study conclusions and caveats: Also showing low normalized T-cell clonal expansion were some of the nonresponders.

The protocol was immunoSEQ multiplex PCR, while the TCRdb copy is restricted to in-frame clones and leaves out a portion. The sample shows tens of thousands of clones, approximately 92% of them seen only once. Points on this clone: What it recognizes is unknown.

The source is an adult with an advanced solid tumor such as melanoma, head and neck, liver or kidney cancer. The starting material was CD4+ or CD8+ T cells sorted from blood, obtained in a trial of the OX40 agonist ivuxolimab.

The CDR3 bases are TGTGCCTGGCACATAGGGGGCTACGAGCAGTACTTC. Translating it yields CAWHIGGYEQYF. The rearrangement joins TRBV30 to TRBJ2-7, with D possibly matching TRBD1 (6 bases). Per germline, CDR1 GTSNPN and CDR2 SVGIG (reference sequence). The CDR3 length is 12 residues. Trimming pared 5 bases from V and 3 bases from J, leaving 11 bases between.